The 9 T cell receptor beta chains presented below share a single source sample, sequenced in a study of neurological immune-mediated disorders. TCRdb independently ran MiXCR on the 5' RACE reads; one entry per CDR3 protein. The table records approximately 80,000 distinct CDR3 sequences, 3.5% to 5.5% of them present only once. Indicated time point: longitudinal time-point 3. The specimen sequenced was PBMCs. The receptors were sampled from a woman aged 55-70 years with multiple sclerosis.

This clonotype has at least ten counts. This chain connects TRBV5-1 to TRBJ2-5; no clear D. The CDR3 sequence is 14 residues long. V was cut by 2 bases and J by 0 bases, with 8 bases left in between. CDR1 SGHRS and CDR2 YFSETQ come from the germline V gene. Here the CDR3 reads CASSFSPDQETQYF. In DNA, the CDR3 is TGCGCCAGCAGCTTTTCGCCTGACCAAGAGACCCAGTACTTC.

This clonotype was counted ten times or more. The genes are TRBV3-1 and TRBJ2-7; possible D gene TRBD2, 5 bases. The CDR3 runs to 12 residues. Per the germline V gene, CDR1 is LGHDT and CDR2 is YNNKEL (reference sequence). Trimming stripped 4 bases from V and 5 bases from J, with 9 bases between. DNA for the CDR3: TGTGCCAGCAGCCCGGAGGCTAACGAGCAGTACTTC. This encodes CASSPEANEQYF.

This clonotype was picked up many times. V is TRBV7-9 and J is TRBJ2-3, with TRBD2 identical over 8 bases. The CDR3 has 16 residues. Trimming took 0 bases from V and 3 from J; bases not matched to a gene: 5. Germline V lookup: CDR1 SEHNR, CDR2 FQNEAQ (reference sequence). CDR3 DNA sequence: TGTGCCAGCAGCTTAGCGAGCGGGGGAAAGACAGATACGCAGTATTTT. Translation: CASSLASGGKTDTQYF.

This clonotype was recorded at least ten times. The rearrangement links TRBV20-1 to TRBJ2-7; no clear D. Germline V gene lookup returns CDR1 DFQATT and CDR2 SNEGSKA (reference sequence). The CDR3 contains 15 residues. Trimming took 6 bases from V and 0 from J, leaving 18 bases between them. The CDR3 DNA reads as TGCAGTGCCCGATTTGCTTGGCAGGCCTCCTACGAGCAGTACTTC. Its protein is CSARFAWQASYEQYF.

This clonotype has at least ten counts. CDR3 nucleotide sequence: TGTGCCAGCGGCCCTCGGGGCTACACCTTC. Protein sequence: CASGPRGYTF. This chain connects TRBV28 to TRBJ1-2, with D uncertain. In germline, CDR1 is MDHEN, CDR2 SYDVKM. The CDR3 has 10 amino acids. Trimming removed 8 bases at V and 8 bases at J, with 9 bases between.

This clonotype was recorded many times. This sequence joins TRBV6-5 and TRBJ1-2; perhaps TRBD1 as D (5 bases). The CDR3 has 13 residues. Germline assignment: CDR1 MNHEY and CDR2 SVGAGI. The V end was cut by 3 bases, the J end by 4 bases, with 9 bases between. CDR3 amino acids: CASSYRGGYGYTF. Written as DNA, the CDR3 is TGTGCCAGCAGTTATAGGGGAGGCTATGGCTACACCTTC.

This clonotype was observed at least ten times. The chain couples TRBV7-2 to TRBJ2-7; 11 positions match TRBD2. This CDR3 comprises 14 residues. With V trimmed by 5 bases and J by 4 bases, 4 bases remained unmatched. In germline, CDR1 is SGHTA, CDR2 FQGNSA. CDR3 in amino acids: CASSLTSGGYEQYF. CDR3 in DNA: TGTGCCAGCAGCCTCACTAGCGGGGGATACGAGCAGTACTTC.

Ten or more counts support this clonotype. The J gene is TRBJ2-6, the V gene TRBV7-2; D is ambiguous. Trimming took 6 bases from V and 4 from J, leaving 7 bases between them. Germline V gene sequence: CDR1 SGHTA, CDR2 FQGNSA. CDR3 size: 13 residues. CDR3 nucleotide sequence: TGTGCCAGCAGGATGAGCGGGGCCAACGTCCTGACTTTC. Its protein is CASRMSGANVLTF.

This clonotype showed up many times. The chain employs TRBV7-9 and TRBJ1-6; tentative D call: TRBD1 (5 bases). Trimming removed 6 bases from V and 0 bases from J, with 9 bases in between. CDR3 length equals 15 residues. The germline V gene encodes CDR1 SEHNR and CDR2 FQNEAQ (reference sequence). CDR3 region: CASREGSSYNSPLHF. CDR3 sequence (DNA): TGTGCCAGCAGGGAGGGGAGCTCCTATAATTCACCCCTCCACTTT.